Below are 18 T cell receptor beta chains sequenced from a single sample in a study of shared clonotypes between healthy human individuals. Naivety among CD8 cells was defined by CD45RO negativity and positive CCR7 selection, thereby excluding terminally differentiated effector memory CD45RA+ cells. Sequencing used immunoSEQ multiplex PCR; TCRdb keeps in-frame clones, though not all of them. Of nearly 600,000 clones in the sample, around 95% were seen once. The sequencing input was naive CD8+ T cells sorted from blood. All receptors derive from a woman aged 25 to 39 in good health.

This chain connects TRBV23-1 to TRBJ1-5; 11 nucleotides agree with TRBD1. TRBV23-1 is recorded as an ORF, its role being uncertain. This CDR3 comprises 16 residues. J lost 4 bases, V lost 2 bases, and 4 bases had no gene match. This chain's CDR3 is CASSQPRDRGNQPQHF. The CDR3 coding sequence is TGCGCCAGCAGTCAACCCCGGGACAGGGGGAATCAGCCCCAGCATTTT.

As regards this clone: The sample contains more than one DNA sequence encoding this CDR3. CDR3 loop: CASSLRGYQPQHF. The CDR3 DNA follows: TGTGCCAGCAGTTTACGAGGGTATCAGCCCCAGCATTTT. V gene TRBV27 combines with J gene TRBJ1-5; D not resolved. The CDR3 runs to 13 residues. CDR1 MNHEY and CDR2 SMNVEV come from the germline V gene (reference sequence). V shed 2 bases and J shed 5 bases, with 7 bases lying between them.

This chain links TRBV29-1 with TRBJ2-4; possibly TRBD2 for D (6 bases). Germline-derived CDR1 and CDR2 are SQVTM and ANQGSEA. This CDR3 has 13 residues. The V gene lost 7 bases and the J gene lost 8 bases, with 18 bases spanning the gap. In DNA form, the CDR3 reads TGCAGCGCCTCAGGCCGGGACTCTCACATTCAGTACTTC. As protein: CSASGRDSHIQYF.

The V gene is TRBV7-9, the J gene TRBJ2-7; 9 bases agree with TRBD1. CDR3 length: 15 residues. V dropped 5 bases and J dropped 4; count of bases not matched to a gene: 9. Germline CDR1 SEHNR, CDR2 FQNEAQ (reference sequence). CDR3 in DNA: TGTGCCAGCAGCACGTTCCGGGACAGGGTATACGAGCAGTACTTC. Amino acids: CASSTFRDRVYEQYF.

This CDR3 is CASSDRVAPTYEQYF. CDR3 bases: TGTGCCAGTAGTGACAGGGTCGCTCCTACCTACGAGCAGTACTTC. This chain links TRBV19 with TRBJ2-7, with 7 bases that match TRBD1. V trimming: 5 bases; J trimming: 2 bases; junction bases outside the gene matches: 9. Per germline, CDR1 LNHDA and CDR2 SQIVND (reference sequence). There are 15 residues in the CDR3.

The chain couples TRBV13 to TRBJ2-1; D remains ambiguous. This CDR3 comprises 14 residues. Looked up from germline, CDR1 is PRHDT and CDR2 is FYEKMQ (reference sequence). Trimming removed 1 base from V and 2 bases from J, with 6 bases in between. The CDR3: CASSLALPYNEQFF. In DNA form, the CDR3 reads TGTGCCAGCAGCTTAGCCCTCCCCTACAATGAGCAGTTCTTC.

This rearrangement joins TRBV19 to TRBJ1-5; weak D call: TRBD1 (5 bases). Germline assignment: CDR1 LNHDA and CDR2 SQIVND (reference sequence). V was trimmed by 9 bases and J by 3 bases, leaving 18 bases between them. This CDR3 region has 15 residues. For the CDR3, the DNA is TGTGCCAGCCACCGGGGGGGATTGAACAATCAGCCCCAGCATTTT. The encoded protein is CASHRGGLNNQPQHF.

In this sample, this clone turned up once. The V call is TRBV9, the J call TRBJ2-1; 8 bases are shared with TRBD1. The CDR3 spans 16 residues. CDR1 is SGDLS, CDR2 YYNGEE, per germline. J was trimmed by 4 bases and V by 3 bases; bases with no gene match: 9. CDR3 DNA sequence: TGTGCCAGCAGCGGTCCCGGGACAGGTCCATACAATGAGCAGTTCTTC. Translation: CASSGPGTGPYNEQFF.

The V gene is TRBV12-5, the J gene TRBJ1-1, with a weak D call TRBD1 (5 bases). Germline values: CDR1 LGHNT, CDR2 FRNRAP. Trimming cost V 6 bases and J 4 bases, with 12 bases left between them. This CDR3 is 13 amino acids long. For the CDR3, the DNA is TGTGCTAGTGGGTCAGGGTTGGTCACTGAAGCTTTCTTT. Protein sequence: CASGSGLVTEAFF.

The CDR3 DNA follows: TGTGCCAGCAGTTACTCGTCCATGGGCTACGAGCAGTACTTC. Amino acids: CASSYSSMGYEQYF. V and J are TRBV6-5 and TRBJ2-7, with D uncertain. Germline-derived CDR1 and CDR2 are MNHEY and SVGAGI. The CDR3 is 14 amino acids. The V end was cut by 0 bases, the J end by 3 bases, with 9 bases between.

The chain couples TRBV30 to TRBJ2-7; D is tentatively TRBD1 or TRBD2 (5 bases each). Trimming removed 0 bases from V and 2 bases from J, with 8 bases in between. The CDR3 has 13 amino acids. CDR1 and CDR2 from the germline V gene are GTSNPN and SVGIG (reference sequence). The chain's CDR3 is CAWSVRETYEQYF. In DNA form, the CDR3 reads TGTGCCTGGAGTGTCAGGGAGACCTACGAGCAGTACTTC.

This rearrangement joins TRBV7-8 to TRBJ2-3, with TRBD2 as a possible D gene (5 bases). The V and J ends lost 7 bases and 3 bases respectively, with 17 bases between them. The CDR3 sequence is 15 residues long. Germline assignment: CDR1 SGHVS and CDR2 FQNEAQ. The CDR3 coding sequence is TGTGCCAGCACCCTAAAGGGAGATTCGACAGATACGCAGTATTTT. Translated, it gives CASTLKGDSTDTQYF. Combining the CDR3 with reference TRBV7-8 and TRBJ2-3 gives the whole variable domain GAGVSQSPRYKVAKRGQDVALRCDPISGHVSLFWYQQALGQGPEFLTYFQNEAQLDKSGLPSDRFFAERPEGSVSTLKIQRTQQEDSAVYLCASTLKGDSTDTQYFGPGTRLTVL.

The CDR3 DNA is TGTGCCAGCAGCTTGGGTCGTGGAGGGGGAGCCCTTCTCTACGAGCAGTACTTC. It yields the protein CASSLGRGGGALLYEQYF. The chain combines TRBV5-6 with TRBJ2-7; D possibly matches TRBD1 or TRBD2 (6 bases each). Looked up from germline, CDR1 is SGHDT and CDR2 is YYEEEE. The CDR3 runs 18 residues. With 0 bases removed from V and 3 bases from J, the gap between germline ends came to 22 bases.

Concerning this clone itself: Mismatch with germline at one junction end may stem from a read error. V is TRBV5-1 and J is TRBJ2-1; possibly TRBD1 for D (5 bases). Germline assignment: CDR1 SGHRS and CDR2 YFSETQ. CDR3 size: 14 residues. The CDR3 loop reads CASSLGMGRDEQFF. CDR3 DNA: TGCGCCAGCAGTTTGGGCATGGGCAGGGATGAGCAGTTCTTC.

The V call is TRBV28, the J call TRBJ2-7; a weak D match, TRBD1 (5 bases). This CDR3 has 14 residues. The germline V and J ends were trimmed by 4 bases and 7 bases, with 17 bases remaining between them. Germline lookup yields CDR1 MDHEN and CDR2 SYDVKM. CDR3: CASSYTGSVFEQYF. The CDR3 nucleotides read TGTGCCAGCAGTTACACAGGATCGGTCTTTGAGCAGTACTTC.

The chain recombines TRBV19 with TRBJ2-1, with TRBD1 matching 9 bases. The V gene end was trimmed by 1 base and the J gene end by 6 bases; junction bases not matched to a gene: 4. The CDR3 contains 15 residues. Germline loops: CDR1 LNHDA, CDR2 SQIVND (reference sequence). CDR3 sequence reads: CASSIVDRGGNEQFF. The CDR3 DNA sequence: TGTGCCAGTAGTATAGTGGACAGGGGAGGCAATGAGCAGTTCTTC.

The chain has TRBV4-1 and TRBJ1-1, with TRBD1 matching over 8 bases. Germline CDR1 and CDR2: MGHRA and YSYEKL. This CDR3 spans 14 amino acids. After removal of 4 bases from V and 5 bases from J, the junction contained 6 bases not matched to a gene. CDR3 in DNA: TGCGCCAGCAGCCGGACAGGGATGGGAACTGAAGCTTTCTTT. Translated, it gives CASSRTGMGTEAFF.

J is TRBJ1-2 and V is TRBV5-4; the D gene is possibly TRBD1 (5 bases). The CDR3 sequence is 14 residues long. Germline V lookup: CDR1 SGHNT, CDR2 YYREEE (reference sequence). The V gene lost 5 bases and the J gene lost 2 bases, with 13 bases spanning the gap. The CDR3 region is CASSPRDGNYGYTF. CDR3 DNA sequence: TGTGCCAGCAGTCCCAGGGACGGGAACTATGGCTACACCTTC.